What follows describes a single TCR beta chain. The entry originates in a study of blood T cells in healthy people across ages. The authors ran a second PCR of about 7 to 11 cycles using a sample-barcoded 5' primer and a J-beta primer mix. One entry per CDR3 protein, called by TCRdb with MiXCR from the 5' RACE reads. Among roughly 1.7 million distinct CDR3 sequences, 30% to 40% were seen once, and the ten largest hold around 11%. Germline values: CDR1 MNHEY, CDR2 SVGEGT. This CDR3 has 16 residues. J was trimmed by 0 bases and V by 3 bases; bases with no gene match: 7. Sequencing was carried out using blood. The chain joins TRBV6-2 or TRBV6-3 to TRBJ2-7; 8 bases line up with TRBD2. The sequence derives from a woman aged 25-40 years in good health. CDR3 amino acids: CASSYPLSGSSYEQYF. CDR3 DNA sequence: TGTGCCAGCAGTTATCCCCTGAGCGGGAGCTCCTACGAGCAGTACTTC.